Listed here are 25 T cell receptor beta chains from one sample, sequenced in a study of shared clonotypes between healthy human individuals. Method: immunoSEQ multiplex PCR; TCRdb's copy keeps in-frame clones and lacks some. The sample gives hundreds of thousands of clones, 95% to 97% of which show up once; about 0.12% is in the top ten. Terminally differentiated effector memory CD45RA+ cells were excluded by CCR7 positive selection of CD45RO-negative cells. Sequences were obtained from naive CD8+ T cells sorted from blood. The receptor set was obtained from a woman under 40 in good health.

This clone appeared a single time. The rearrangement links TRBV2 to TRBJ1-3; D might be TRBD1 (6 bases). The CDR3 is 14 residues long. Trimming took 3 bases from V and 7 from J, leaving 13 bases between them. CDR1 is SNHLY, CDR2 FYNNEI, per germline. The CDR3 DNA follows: TGTGCCAGCAGTGAGAGGGGGTTCGCTAACACCATATATTTT. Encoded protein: CASSERGFANTIYF. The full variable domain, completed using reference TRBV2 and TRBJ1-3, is EPEVTQTPSHQVTQMGQEVILRCVPISNHLYFYWYRQILGQKVEFLVSFYNNEISEKSEIFDDQFSVERPDGSNFTLKIRSTKLEDSAMYFCASSERGFANTIYFGEGSWLTVV.

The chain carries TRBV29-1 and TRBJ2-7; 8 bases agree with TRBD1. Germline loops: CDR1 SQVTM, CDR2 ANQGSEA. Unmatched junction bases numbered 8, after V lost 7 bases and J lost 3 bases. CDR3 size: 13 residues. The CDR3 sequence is CSGVTGDNYEQYF. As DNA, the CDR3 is TGCAGCGGGGTGACAGGGGATAACTACGAGCAGTACTTC.

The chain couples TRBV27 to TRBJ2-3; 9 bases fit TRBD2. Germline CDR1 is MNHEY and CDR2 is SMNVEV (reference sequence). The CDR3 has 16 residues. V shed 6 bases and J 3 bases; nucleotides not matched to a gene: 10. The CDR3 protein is CASSRVLAGGTDTQYF. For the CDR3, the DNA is TGTGCCAGCAGCCGTGTTCTGGCGGGAGGGACAGATACGCAGTATTTT.

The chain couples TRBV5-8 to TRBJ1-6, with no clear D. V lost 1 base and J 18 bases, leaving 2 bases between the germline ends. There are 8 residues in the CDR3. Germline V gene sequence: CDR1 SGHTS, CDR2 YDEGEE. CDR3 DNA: TGTGCCAGCAGCTTGCCCCACTTT. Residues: CASSLPHF.

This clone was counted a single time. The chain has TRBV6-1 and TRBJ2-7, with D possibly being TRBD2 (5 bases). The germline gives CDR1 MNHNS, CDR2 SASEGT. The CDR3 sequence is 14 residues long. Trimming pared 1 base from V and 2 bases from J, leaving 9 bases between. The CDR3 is CASSEGGFPYEQYF. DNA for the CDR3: TGTGCCAGCAGTGAAGGCGGGTTTCCCTACGAGCAGTACTTC.

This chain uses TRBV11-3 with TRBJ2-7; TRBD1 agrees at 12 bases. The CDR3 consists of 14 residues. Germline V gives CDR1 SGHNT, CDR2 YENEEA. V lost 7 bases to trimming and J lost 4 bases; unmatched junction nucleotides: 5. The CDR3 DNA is TGTGCCAGCACCGGGGACAGGGGGCTTTACGAGCAGTACTTC. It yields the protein CASTGDRGLYEQYF.

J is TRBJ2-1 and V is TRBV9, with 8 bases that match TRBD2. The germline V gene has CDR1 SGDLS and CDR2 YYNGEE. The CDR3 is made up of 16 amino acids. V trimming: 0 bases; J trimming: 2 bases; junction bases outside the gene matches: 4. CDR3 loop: CASSVASGGPYNEQFF. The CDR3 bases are TGTGCCAGCAGCGTAGCATCGGGAGGGCCCTACAATGAGCAGTTCTTC.

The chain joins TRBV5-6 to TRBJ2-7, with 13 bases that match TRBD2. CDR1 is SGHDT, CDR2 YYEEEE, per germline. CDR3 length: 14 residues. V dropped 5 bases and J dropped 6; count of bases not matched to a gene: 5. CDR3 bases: TGTGCCAGCAGTACGGGACTAGCGGGATTCGAGCAGTACTTC. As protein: CASSTGLAGFEQYF.

CDR3 nucleotides: TGTGCCAGCAGCTTGGCCCCCCGCCAGGGAGACAATGAGCAGTTCTTC. This gives the protein CASSLAPRQGDNEQFF. The V gene is TRBV5-8, the J gene TRBJ2-1; D possibly uses TRBD1 or TRBD2 (5 bases each). The V gene lost 0 bases and the J gene lost 5 bases, with 15 bases spanning the gap. The CDR3 extends over 16 amino acids. Germline V gene lookup returns CDR1 SGHTS and CDR2 YDEGEE.

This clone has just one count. CDR3 in amino acids: CASSLEGSYNEQFF. CDR3 DNA: TGCGCCAGCAGCTTGGAGGGGTCCTACAATGAGCAGTTCTTC. The rearrangement uses TRBV5-1 and TRBJ2-1; possibly TRBD1 for D (5 bases). The CDR3 covers 14 residues. V gave up 0 bases and J gave up 1 base, with 5 bases separating them. Germline CDR1 reads SGHRS; CDR2 reads YFSETQ.

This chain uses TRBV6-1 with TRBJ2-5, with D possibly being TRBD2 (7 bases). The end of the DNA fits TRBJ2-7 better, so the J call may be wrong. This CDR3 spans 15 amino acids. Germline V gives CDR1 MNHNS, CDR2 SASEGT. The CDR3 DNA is TGTGCCAGCAGTCCCGGGGGGCTAAGCTCCTACGAGCAGTACTTC. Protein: CASSPGGLSSYEQYF.

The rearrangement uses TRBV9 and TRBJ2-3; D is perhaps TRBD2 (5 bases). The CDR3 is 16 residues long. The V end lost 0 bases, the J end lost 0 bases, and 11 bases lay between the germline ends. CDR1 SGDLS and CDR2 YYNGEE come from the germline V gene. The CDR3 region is CASSVDEGESTDTQYF. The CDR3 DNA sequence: TGTGCCAGCAGCGTAGATGAGGGAGAGAGCACAGATACGCAGTATTTT.

The CDR3 DNA sequence: TGTGCCAGTAGACCGGGACAAGGGCCGGTCGGGGAGCAGTACTTC. Amino acids: CASRPGQGPVGEQYF. The chain carries TRBV19 and TRBJ2-7; D is perhaps TRBD1 (6 bases). V lost 6 bases, J lost 7 bases, and 22 bases lay in between. Germline V CDR1 and CDR2: LNHDA, SQIVND (reference sequence). The CDR3 runs to 15 residues. Filled out from reference TRBV19 and TRBJ2-7, the complete variable domain reads DGGITQSPKYLFRKEGQNVTLSCEQNLNHDAMYWYRQDPGQGLRLIYYSQIVNDFQKGDIAEGYSVSREKKESFPLTVTSAQKNPTAFYLCASRPGQGPVGEQYFGPGTRLTVT.

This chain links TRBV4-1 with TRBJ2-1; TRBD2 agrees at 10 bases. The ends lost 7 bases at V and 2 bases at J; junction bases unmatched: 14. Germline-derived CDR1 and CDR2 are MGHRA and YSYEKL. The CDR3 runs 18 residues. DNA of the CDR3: TGCGCCAGCAAACTACGATTTGGACTAGCGGAACCCTACAATGAGCAGTTCTTC. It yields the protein CASKLRFGLAEPYNEQFF.

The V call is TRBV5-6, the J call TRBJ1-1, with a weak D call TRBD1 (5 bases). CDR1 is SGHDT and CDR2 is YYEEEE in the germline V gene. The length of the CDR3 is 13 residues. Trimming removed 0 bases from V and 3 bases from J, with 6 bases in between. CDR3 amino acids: CASSLGGHTEAFF. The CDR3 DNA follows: TGTGCCAGCAGCTTGGGGGGCCACACTGAAGCTTTCTTT.

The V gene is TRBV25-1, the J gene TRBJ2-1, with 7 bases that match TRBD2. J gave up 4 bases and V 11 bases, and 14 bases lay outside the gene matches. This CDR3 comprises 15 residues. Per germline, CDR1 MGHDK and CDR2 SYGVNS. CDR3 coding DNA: TGTGCCGCCGGCGAGGCGGGAGCCGAATACAATGAGCAGTTCTTC. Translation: CAAGEAGAEYNEQFF.

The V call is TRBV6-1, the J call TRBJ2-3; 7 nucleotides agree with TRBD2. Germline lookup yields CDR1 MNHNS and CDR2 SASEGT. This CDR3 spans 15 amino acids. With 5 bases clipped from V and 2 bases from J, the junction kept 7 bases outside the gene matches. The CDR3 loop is CASSPFSGTTDTQYF. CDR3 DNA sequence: TGTGCCAGCAGTCCCTTCAGCGGGACCACAGATACGCAGTATTTT.

The CDR3 loop is CASSMGQANYGYTF. For the CDR3, the DNA is TGTGCCAGCAGCATGGGACAGGCGAACTATGGCTACACCTTC. This rearrangement joins TRBV5-4 to TRBJ1-2, with TRBD1 matching over 8 bases. V lost 4 bases, J lost 2 bases, and 4 bases stayed unmatched. Germline lookup yields CDR1 SGHNT and CDR2 YYREEE (reference sequence). The CDR3 consists of 14 residues.

The DNA of the CDR3 is TGCGCCAGCAGCCAACGGACAGGGTATCTAGAGACCCAGTACTTC. Translated: CASSQRTGYLETQYF. The V call is TRBV4-1, the J call TRBJ2-5; 8 bases match TRBD1. The CDR3 has 15 residues. V shed 2 bases and J 4 bases; nucleotides not matched to a gene: 6. Looked up from germline, CDR1 is MGHRA and CDR2 is YSYEKL.

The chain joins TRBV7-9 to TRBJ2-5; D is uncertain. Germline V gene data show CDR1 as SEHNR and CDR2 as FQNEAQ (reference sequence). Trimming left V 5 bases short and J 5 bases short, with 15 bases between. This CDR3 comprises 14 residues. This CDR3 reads CASSGRLPPETQYF. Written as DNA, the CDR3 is TGTGCCAGCAGCGGGCGTCTCCCCCCGGAGACCCAGTACTTC.

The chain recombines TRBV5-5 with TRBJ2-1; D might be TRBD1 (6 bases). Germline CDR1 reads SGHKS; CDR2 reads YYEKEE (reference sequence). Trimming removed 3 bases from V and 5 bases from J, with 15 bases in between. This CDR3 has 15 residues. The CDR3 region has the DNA TGTGCCAGCAGCTCCCACGCAGGGGACCACAATGAGCAGTTCTTC. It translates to CASSSHAGDHNEQFF.

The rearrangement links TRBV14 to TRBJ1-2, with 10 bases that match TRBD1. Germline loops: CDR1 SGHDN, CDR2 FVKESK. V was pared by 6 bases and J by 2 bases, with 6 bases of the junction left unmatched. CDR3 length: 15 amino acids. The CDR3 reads CASRGTGESNYGYTF. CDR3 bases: TGTGCCAGCAGGGGGACAGGGGAGTCCAACTATGGCTACACCTTC.

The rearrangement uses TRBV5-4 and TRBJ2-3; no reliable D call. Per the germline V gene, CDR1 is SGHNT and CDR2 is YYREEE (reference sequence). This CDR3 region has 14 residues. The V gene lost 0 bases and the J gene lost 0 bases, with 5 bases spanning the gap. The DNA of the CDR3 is TGTGCCAGCAGCTTGGCCAGCAGCACAGATACGCAGTATTTT. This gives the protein CASSLASSTDTQYF.

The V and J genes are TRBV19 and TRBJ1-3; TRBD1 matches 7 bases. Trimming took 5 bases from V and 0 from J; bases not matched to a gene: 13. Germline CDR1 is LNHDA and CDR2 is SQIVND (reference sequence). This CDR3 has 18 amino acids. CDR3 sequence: CASSWRTGLPDSGNTIYF. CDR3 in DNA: TGTGCCAGTAGTTGGCGGACAGGTCTACCCGACTCTGGAAACACCATATATTTT.

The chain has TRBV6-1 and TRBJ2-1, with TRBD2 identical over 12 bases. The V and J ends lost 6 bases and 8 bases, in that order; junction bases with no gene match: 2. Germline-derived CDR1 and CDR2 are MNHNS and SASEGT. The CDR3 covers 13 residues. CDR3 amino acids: CASSPSGRDEQFF. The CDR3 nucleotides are TGTGCCAGCAGCCCTAGCGGGAGGGATGAGCAGTTCTTC.